The clone carrying this T cell receptor (beta chain) showed up just a few times. Its cognate antigen is unknown. Assay used: immunoSEQ multiplex PCR; TCRdb lists only in-frame clones, some missing. In the table there are about 99,000 clones, roughly 90% of which are singletons. The CDR3 runs to 14 residues. CDR1 and CDR2 (germline): LNHDA, SQIVND (reference sequence). V shed 6 bases, J shed 3 bases, and the junction held 4 bases outside the gene matches. The data stem from a study of T cell responses to AZD1222 COVID-19 vaccine. Looking at the study overall: Recipients boosted at about 4 weeks or about 12 weeks are pooled.

Study-level findings and limits: It should be noted that donors were predominantly white British and more often female, and clonal diversity was possibly underestimated. Across spike, vaccine-associated CD4 TCRs were found, dominant at 160-218 and 743-854.

The specimen was peripheral blood, collected on day 0 of AZD1222 vaccination. This TCR derives from an adult in good health. V usage is TRBV19 and J usage is TRBJ2-7; 11 bases align to TRBD1. CDR3 DNA sequence: TGTGCCAGTAGCGCCGGGACAGGGGGCTACGAGCAGTACTTC. It yields the protein CASSAGTGGYEQYF.